The 2 T cell receptor beta chains presented below share a single source sample, sequenced in a study of blood T cell repertoires in COVID-19. Produced via immunoSEQ multiplex PCR; TCRdb's table is partial and in-frame only. The sample shows around 300,000 clones, roughly 80% of them seen only once. Material: peripheral blood. These receptors were collected from a woman between 45 and 60 years old with active or convalescent COVID-19.

This chain uses TRBV2 with TRBJ1-4; D not resolved. Germline loops: CDR1 SNHLY, CDR2 FYNNEI. This CDR3 contains 13 residues. With 3 bases removed from V and 0 bases from J, the gap between germline ends came to 2 bases. DNA for the CDR3: TGTGCCAGCAGTGACACAACTAATGAAAAACTGTTTTTT. Protein sequence: CASSDTTNEKLFF.

This clone was picked up a small number of times. This chain links TRBV30 with TRBJ2-7, with D perhaps matching TRBD1 (5 bases). V gave up 1 base and J gave up 6 bases, with 13 bases separating them. This CDR3 spans 13 amino acids. In germline, CDR1 is GTSNPN, CDR2 SVGIG (reference sequence). This CDR3 reads CAWSGSGWGEQYF. The CDR3 DNA is TGTGCCTGGAGTGGGTCAGGGTGGGGCGAGCAGTACTTC.